The 15 T cell receptor beta chains presented below share a single source sample, sequenced in a study of OX40 agonist ivuxolimab in advanced cancers. Sequencing was performed with immunoSEQ multiplex PCR; in TCRdb, only in-frame clones are kept and a portion is missing. The sample has over 55,000 clones; around 83% are singletons. This material consisted of CD4+ or CD8+ T cells sorted from blood, taken in a trial of the OX40 agonist ivuxolimab. The receptors were sampled from an adult with an advanced solid tumor such as melanoma, head and neck, liver or kidney cancer.

The gene calls are TRBV9 and TRBJ1-2, with D perhaps TRBD1 (6 bases). CDR1 and CDR2 from the germline V gene are SGDLS and YYNGEE. The CDR3 has 14 residues. Trimming stripped 3 bases from V and 3 bases from J, with 12 bases between. This CDR3 reads CASSATDSYYGYTF. The CDR3 DNA is TGTGCCAGCAGCGCTACGGACAGCTACTATGGCTACACCTTC.

The chain joins TRBV29-1 to TRBJ2-3; the D gene is possibly TRBD1 (5 bases). Germline V gives CDR1 SQVTM, CDR2 ANQGSEA. V was trimmed by 7 bases and J by 0 bases, leaving 14 bases between them. CDR3 length: 14 amino acids. The CDR3 DNA sequence: TGCAGCGCCGAGCAGGGCTCTAGCACAGATACGCAGTATTTT. Amino acid sequence: CSAEQGSSTDTQYF.

This sequence joins TRBV6-5 and TRBJ1-2, with D uncertain. The CDR3 runs 13 residues. V was trimmed by 4 bases and J by 4 bases, leaving 10 bases between them. The germline CDR1 and CDR2 sequences are MNHEY and SVGAGI. This chain's CDR3 is CASSLRARYGYTF. CDR3 DNA sequence: TGTGCCAGCAGTTTGAGGGCCCGCTATGGCTACACCTTC.

The V call is TRBV27, the J call TRBJ2-1; D unclear. The CDR3 length is 16 residues. The V end was cut by 6 bases, the J end by 1 base, with 16 bases between. The germline V gene has CDR1 MNHEY and CDR2 SMNVEV (reference sequence). As DNA, the CDR3 is TGTGCCAGCAGCCCCCCCAGGAGAAAATCCTACAATGAGCAGTTCTTC. It is translated as CASSPPRRKSYNEQFF.

The chain is built from TRBV5-4 and TRBJ2-7; 8 nucleotides match TRBD1. Trimming took 5 bases from V and 3 from J; bases not matched to a gene: 10. Per germline, CDR1 SGHNT and CDR2 YYREEE (reference sequence). This CDR3 has 15 residues. This chain's CDR3 is CASSNKGQAYYEQYF. In DNA, the CDR3 is TGTGCCAGCAGTAATAAGGGACAGGCCTACTACGAGCAGTACTTC.

The chain uses TRBV2 and TRBJ1-2; D ambiguous. Per germline, CDR1 SNHLY and CDR2 FYNNEI. The length of the CDR3 is 14 residues. Trimming shortened V by 7 bases and J by 4 bases, and 16 bases separated the two germline ends. In DNA, the CDR3 is TGTGCCAGCAAGGGTAGCGTCATGGGCTATGGCTACACCTTC. It translates to CASKGSVMGYGYTF. Looking up the rest from reference TRBV2 and TRBJ1-2 gives the full variable domain: EPEVTQTPSHQVTQMGQEVILRCVPISNHLYFYWYRQILGQKVEFLVSFYNNEISEKSEIFDDQFSVERPDGSNFTLKIRSTKLEDSAMYFCASKGSVMGYGYTFGSGTRLTVV.

The gene calls are TRBV9 and TRBJ2-3; D may be TRBD1 (5 bases). V dropped 0 bases and J dropped 0 bases, with 11 bases sitting between them. Germline V CDR1 and CDR2: SGDLS, YYNGEE. There are 16 residues in the CDR3. CDR3: CASSVVGVTSTDTQYF. The CDR3 nucleotides read TGTGCCAGCAGCGTAGTAGGGGTAACTAGCACAGATACGCAGTATTTT.

The genes are TRBV25-1 and TRBJ2-5; no clear D. Germline lookup yields CDR1 MGHDK and CDR2 SYGVNS. The CDR3 covers 15 residues. V was clipped by 6 bases and J by 5 bases, with 19 bases between them. The CDR3: CASRAPGTALETQYF. CDR3 sequence (DNA): TGTGCCAGCAGAGCTCCTGGCACAGCTTTGGAGACCCAGTACTTC.

The V and J genes are TRBV12-5 and TRBJ2-7, with 8 positions matching TRBD1. CDR1 and CDR2 (germline): LGHNT, FRNRAP. V lost 6 bases and J lost 3; bases outside the gene matches: 4. There are 13 residues in the CDR3. Here the CDR3 reads CASGLDRGYEQYF. Written as DNA, the CDR3 is TGTGCTAGTGGCCTCGACAGGGGCTACGAGCAGTACTTC.

The chain uses TRBV11-2 and TRBJ2-3, with D maybe TRBD2 (5 bases). Per germline, CDR1 SGHAT and CDR2 FQNNGV. V was trimmed by 5 bases and J by 2 bases, leaving 11 bases between them. The CDR3 has 14 residues. The CDR3 loop reads CASSRTDFTDTQYF. The CDR3 bases are TGTGCCAGCAGCCGGACTGACTTCACAGATACGCAGTATTTT.

CDR3 sequence: CASSKDRGNQPQHF. The CDR3 nucleotides read TGTGCCAGCAGTAAGGACAGGGGCAATCAGCCCCAGCATTTT. The chain joins TRBV27 to TRBJ1-5; 8 bases agree with TRBD1. The CDR3 is made up of 14 amino acids. Germline V gives CDR1 MNHEY, CDR2 SMNVEV (reference sequence). The trim removed 5 bases at V and 2 bases at J, leaving 2 bases unmatched.

V gene TRBV7-2 combines with J gene TRBJ2-1; TRBD1 might be the D (7 bases). CDR1 and CDR2 from the germline V gene are SGHTA and FQGNSA. There are 15 residues in the CDR3. Trimming took off 2 bases at V and 2 bases at J, with 10 bases between the two ends. The CDR3 protein is CASSLSGGTYNEQFF. The CDR3 DNA is TGTGCCAGCAGCTTATCAGGGGGGACCTACAATGAGCAGTTCTTC.

This clone was counted once. J is TRBJ2-3 and V is TRBV4-2; D is unclear. The CDR3 consists of 14 residues. V was shortened by 4 bases and J by 1 base, with 9 bases between the two germline ends. From germline, CDR1 is LGHNA and CDR2 YNFKEQ. In DNA, the CDR3 is TGTGCCAGCAGCCCAGAACGAGGCACAGATACGCAGTATTTT. As protein: CASSPERGTDTQYF.

The CDR3 region is CASSRTGSPNEKLFF. The CDR3 coding sequence is TGTGCCAGCAGCCGCACAGGGTCACCTAATGAAAAACTGTTTTTT. This chain uses TRBV7-3 with TRBJ1-4, with TRBD1 as a possible D gene (6 bases). The length of the CDR3 is 15 residues. CDR1 and CDR2 from the germline V gene are SGHTA and FQGTGA. Deletions cut 5 bases from V and 3 bases from J, with 13 bases between.

Only a few counts were recorded for this clone. This chain uses TRBV19 with TRBJ2-7; 8 nucleotides agree with TRBD1. The trim removed 8 bases at V and 2 bases at J, leaving 11 bases unmatched. Germline CDR1 reads LNHDA; CDR2 reads SQIVND (reference sequence). The CDR3 consists of 15 residues. The CDR3 reads CASGPSTGVTYEQYF. As DNA, the CDR3 is TGTGCCAGTGGGCCCTCGACAGGGGTGACCTACGAGCAGTACTTC.